This T cell receptor beta chain was profiled in a study of blood T cell repertoires in COVID-19. Study summary: Some COVID-19 samples were acute and others convalescent; all came from the United States, Italy and Spain.

Seattle's cohort entered during active infection and was followed longitudinally. The CDR3 extends over 14 amino acids. The germline V gene encodes CDR1 SEHNR and CDR2 FQNEAQ (reference sequence). V trimming: 5 bases; J trimming: 0 bases; junction bases outside the gene matches: 3. Some clones are missing from TCRdb's copy, which holds only in-frame ones; the method was immunoSEQ multiplex PCR. Counted here are about 87,000 clones, about 85% occurring once; the ten biggest clones make up 2.5% to 3.5%. Sequenced input: peripheral blood. The clonotype was recovered from a woman older than 75 with COVID-19, enrolled during active disease. V usage is TRBV7-9 and J usage is TRBJ1-1, with 7 bases fitting TRBD1. CDR3 loop: CASSETGLNTEAFF. CDR3 coding DNA: TGTGCCAGCAGCGAGACAGGGTTGAACACTGAAGCTTTCTTT. The variable domain in full, with the rest retrieved from reference TRBV7-9 and TRBJ1-1, is DTGVSQNPRHKITKRGQNVTFRCDPISEHNRLYWYRQTLGQGPEFLTYFQNEAQLEKSRLLSDRFSAERPKGSFSTLEIQRTEQGDSAMYLCASSETGLNTEAFFGQGTRLTVV.